This TCR beta chain comes out of a study of T-cell memory formation after mild COVID-19. Looking at the study overall: Most TCR clusters belonged to a single donor.

V lost 7 bases and J lost 3, with 15 bases in between. Germline lookup yields CDR1 KGHDR and CDR2 SFDVKD. The CDR3 extends over 15 amino acids. Constant-segment primers served in 5'RACE that generated TCR alpha and TCR beta cDNA libraries bearing sample barcodes and UMIs. TCRdb re-called the 5' RACE reads through MiXCR, storing one row per CDR3 protein. The data show about 430,000 distinct CDR3 sequences, roughly 26% seen once. This clonotype was seen a few times. This sequence joins TRBV24-1 and TRBJ2-1; D uncertain. Material: PBMCs or a T cell subset sorted from them (not recorded which). The receptor's source is an adult woman who had mild COVID-19 (a few samples of this study predate the infection). Cell type and time point are not known. CDR3 loop: CATSRGRKGYNEQFF. Written as DNA, the CDR3 is TGTGCCACCAGCCGAGGCCGTAAGGGCTACAATGAGCAGTTCTTC.